These T cell receptor beta chains were read from a single sample in a study of OX40 agonist ivuxolimab in advanced cancers. Libraries were prepared by immunoSEQ multiplex PCR; TCRdb keeps only in-frame clonotypes and omits some of them. The top ten hold about 13% of the sample, which has some 45,000 clones, about nine tenths seen once. Sequenced here: CD4+ or CD8+ T cells sorted from blood, sampled in a trial of the OX40 agonist ivuxolimab. These receptors all stem from an adult with an advanced solid tumor such as melanoma, head and neck, liver or kidney cancer. CDR3s include the opening cysteine and the closing phenylalanine or tryptophan.

V gene	J gene	CDR3 protein
TRBV10-2	TRBJ2-5	CASSSDWGRETQYF
TRBV6-5	TRBJ1-4	CASQSQTNEKLFF
TRBV29-1	TRBJ2-7	CSVAAGVLVEQYF
TRBV15	TRBJ2-7	CATSSPWGRDSYEQYF
TRBV27	TRBJ1-3	CASSGGQGGMDTIYF
TRBV4-1	TRBJ2-7	CASSLTFGTSTYEQYF
TRBV4-3	TRBJ2-2	CASSQDPRGETGELFF
TRBV9	TRBJ1-4	CASTAHSGGFEKLFF
TRBV5-4	TRBJ2-4	CASSPSVIQYF
TRBV10-2	TRBJ1-1	CASSPQGVTPMNTEAFF
TRBV14	TRBJ1-1	CASSQDRWSRNTEAFF
TRBV6-5	TRBJ1-1	CASSYGASLSEAFF
TRBV7-9	TRBJ1-3	CASSLGNTIYF
TRBV15	TRBJ1-4	CATSGGQGESNEKLFF
TRBV2	TRBJ2-7	CASRSKGVVRLYEQYF
TRBV19	TRBJ1-3	CASSIDRFSGNTIYF
TRBV5-4	TRBJ1-2	CASTVEGVPYGYTF
TRBV19	TRBJ1-5	CASSIPIRGSGLLYSNQPQHF
TRBV7-8	TRBJ1-5	CASSLYRDQGAYNQPQHF
TRBV9	TRBJ2-3	CASSVGGDGADTQYF
TRBV9	TRBJ1-1	CASRRGGGGTEAFF
TRBV5-4	TRBJ2-2	CASRTGTGELFF
TRBV4-1	TRBJ1-2	CASSQDTSFIYGYTF
TRBV4-1	TRBJ2-1	CASSQDLLPSGGNNEQFF
TRBV9	TRBJ2-1	CASSTPEAGDYNEQFF
TRBV23-1	TRBJ1-2	CASSQQAPAF
TRBV6-5	TRBJ2-1	CASSYSQGEFYNEQFF
TRBV4-3	TRBJ2-5	CASSHYWRGGSETQYF
TRBV5-1	TRBJ2-2	CASRQPGRNTGELFF
TRBV5-1	TRBJ2-2	CASSSGQATGELFF
TRBV13	TRBJ2-5	CASSKEGQGQETQYF
TRBV27	TRBJ2-7	CASSLDTSYEQYF
TRBV14	TRBJ2-5	CASSQEQGLIQETQYF
TRBV5-6	TRBJ1-4	CASSKQVEGEKLFF
TRBV27	TRBJ1-6	CASSQTTGFRASSYNSPLHF
TRBV6-6	TRBJ2-7	CASSSLGIYEQYF
TRBV11-3	TRBJ2-1	CASSLGGIEQFF
TRBV27	TRBJ1-5	CASSPPQARGNQPQHF